The 17 T cell receptor beta chains below were found in one sample sequenced in a study of PD-1 blockade in classical Hodgkin lymphoma. Clones were read by immunoSEQ multiplex PCR, and TCRdb kept only the in-frame ones, dropping some. The sample yields roughly 9,000 clones, about 80% seen once. Every one of the patients relapsed after autologous stem cell transplantation (brentuximab vedotin exposure was variable). Researchers report purifying CD4+ T cells from thawed PBMCs by magnetic negative selection. This specimen was CD4+ T cells from blood, taken at baseline. The receptors were sampled from a human donor with classical Hodgkin lymphoma.

V gene TRBV19 combines with J gene TRBJ1-5; weak D call: TRBD1 (6 bases). The CDR3 loop spans 13 amino acids. Trimming removed 10 bases from V and 1 base from J, with 11 bases in between. The germline CDR1 and CDR2 sequences are LNHDA and SQIVND (reference sequence). CDR3 region: CATSGQSNQPQHF. CDR3 coding DNA: TGTGCCACCTCCGGACAGAGCAATCAGCCCCAGCATTTT.

This chain joins TRBV30 and TRBJ1-2; no clear D gene. Germline CDR1 reads GTSNPN; CDR2 reads SVGIG (reference sequence). V dropped 2 bases and J dropped 6 bases, with 16 bases sitting between them. This CDR3 spans 14 amino acids. This chain's CDR3 is CAWSQTGMAHGYTF. CDR3 sequence (DNA): TGTGCCTGGAGTCAGACGGGGATGGCCCATGGCTACACCTTC. Filled out from reference TRBV30 and TRBJ1-2, the complete variable domain reads SQTIHQWPATLVQPVGSPLSLECTVEGTSNPNLYWYRQAAGRGLQLLFYSVGIGQISSEVPQNLSASRPQDRQFILSSKKLLLSDSGFYLCAWSQTGMAHGYTFGSGTRLTVV.

A few counts support this clone. This chain uses TRBV6-1 with TRBJ2-7; no reliable D call. The CDR3 has 12 amino acids. CDR1 and CDR2 from the germline V gene are MNHNS and SASEGT. Trimming pared 6 bases from V and 6 bases from J, leaving 12 bases between. In DNA, the CDR3 is TGTGCCAGCAGGGCGGACCCCTTCGAGCAGTACTTC. Encoded protein: CASRADPFEQYF.

This rearrangement joins TRBV19 to TRBJ2-7; D not resolved. The CDR3 spans 11 residues. Germline CDR1 reads LNHDA; CDR2 reads SQIVND (reference sequence). Deletions cut 5 bases from V and 5 bases from J, with 7 bases between. The CDR3 is CASSFGHEQYF. CDR3 DNA sequence: TGTGCCAGTAGTTTCGGACACGAGCAGTACTTC.

The V gene is TRBV28, the J gene TRBJ2-1; the D is unclear. This CDR3 is 13 amino acids long. Trimming stripped 5 bases from V and 5 bases from J, with 10 bases between. Germline V gene lookup returns CDR1 MDHEN and CDR2 SYDVKM. CDR3 amino acids: CASSDAWHNEQFF. The CDR3 coding sequence is TGTGCCAGCAGTGACGCCTGGCACAATGAGCAGTTCTTC.

The chain has TRBV30 and TRBJ2-3; no firm D call. Looked up from germline, CDR1 is GTSNPN and CDR2 is SVGIG (reference sequence). V was pared by 2 bases and J by 3 bases, with 9 bases between. There are 13 residues in the CDR3. CDR3 protein: CAWSSPGTDTQYF. CDR3 DNA sequence: TGTGCCTGGAGTTCCCCTGGAACAGATACGCAGTATTTT.

The chain has TRBV7-3 and TRBJ1-1; D gene ambiguous. This CDR3 is built from 13 residues. V was pared by 1 base and J by 5 bases, with 8 bases between. Per germline, CDR1 SGHTA and CDR2 FQGTGA. This chain's CDR3 is CASSLNGGTEAFF. CDR3 nucleotides: TGTGCCAGCAGCTTAAACGGTGGAACTGAAGCTTTCTTT.

The chain recombines TRBV11-3 with TRBJ2-7, with TRBD1 identical over 12 bases. The CDR3 runs to 13 residues. V dropped 9 bases and J dropped 7; count of bases not matched to a gene: 7. CDR1 is SGHNT and CDR2 is YENEEA in the germline V gene. The DNA for the CDR3 is TGTGCCAGACCGGGACAGGGGGCGGGGGAGCAGTACTTC. This encodes CARPGQGAGEQYF.

This clone was detected only a few times. The chain has TRBV18 and TRBJ1-3; possible D gene TRBD1, 6 bases. CDR1 is KGHSH and CDR2 is LQKENI in the germline V gene. V shed 3 bases and J shed 3 bases, with 15 bases lying between them. The CDR3 spans 16 residues. CDR3 sequence (DNA): TGTGCCAGCTCACCTTACAGGGACCTCTATGGAAACACCATATATTTT. It codes for CASSPYRDLYGNTIYF.

This clone occurred once. The genes are TRBV28 and TRBJ1-6, with D unresolved. CDR3 length: 14 residues. The germline CDR1 and CDR2 sequences are MDHEN and SYDVKM. Trimming took 6 bases from V and 7 from J, leaving 13 bases between them. The CDR3 region is CASSHGLRNSPLHF. CDR3 nucleotide sequence: TGTGCCAGCAGCCATGGTCTCAGGAATTCACCCCTCCACTTT.

This clone was counted once. The chain employs TRBV6-1 and TRBJ2-5; TRBD2 matches at 11 bases. CDR1 is MNHNS and CDR2 is SASEGT in the germline V gene. The CDR3 has 15 amino acids. The V and J ends lost 5 bases and 5 bases, in that order; junction bases with no gene match: 7. This CDR3 is CASSLSGRAVETQYF. CDR3 bases: TGTGCCAGCAGTCTTAGCGGGAGGGCCGTGGAGACCCAGTACTTC.

This chain uses TRBV4-1 with TRBJ2-2, with 14 nucleotides matching TRBD2. The CDR3 extends over 16 amino acids. Germline assignment: CDR1 MGHRA and CDR2 YSYEKL. V dropped 2 bases and J dropped 7; count of bases not matched to a gene: 3. In nucleotides, the CDR3 is TGCGCCAGCAGCCAAAGACTAGCGGGAGGGGTCGGGGAGCTGTTTTTT. Its protein is CASSQRLAGGVGELFF.

V and J are TRBV7-2 and TRBJ2-1, with D unclear. The V end lost 1 base, the J end lost 0 bases, and 7 bases lay between the germline ends. From germline, CDR1 is SGHTA and CDR2 FQGNSA. CDR3 size: 15 residues. The CDR3, as DNA: TGTGCCAGCAGCTTAGGGAGTCGCTCCTACAATGAGCAGTTCTTC. It codes for CASSLGSRSYNEQFF.

J is TRBJ2-2 and V is TRBV5-1; D uncertain. Trimming left V 4 bases short and J 2 bases short, with 6 bases between. CDR3 length: 13 residues. The V gene's germline CDR1 is SGHRS and CDR2 YFSETQ. The CDR3 protein is CASSLDNTGELFF. The CDR3 DNA reads as TGCGCCAGCAGCCTAGACAACACCGGGGAGCTGTTTTTT.

The CDR3 region is CASQGSGRYNEQFF. The CDR3 DNA reads TGTGCCAGCCAAGGGAGCGGGAGGTACAATGAGCAGTTCTTC. V is TRBV6-1 and J is TRBJ2-1, with 9 bases lining up with TRBD2. Germline CDR1 MNHNS, CDR2 SASEGT. J gave up 4 bases and V 8 bases, and 6 bases lay outside the gene matches. The CDR3 runs 14 residues.

The chain employs TRBV2 and TRBJ2-3; 15 nucleotides line up with TRBD2. V lost 7 bases, J lost 6 bases, and 11 bases stayed unmatched. Germline V gene lookup returns CDR1 SNHLY and CDR2 FYNNEI. The CDR3 has 17 amino acids. CDR3 sequence: CASMKAGLAGGPDTQYF. The DNA of the CDR3 is TGTGCCAGCATGAAGGCAGGACTAGCGGGAGGGCCGGATACGCAGTATTTT.

Turning to this clone: The junction and the germline gene differ at one end; a read error may be behind it. Other DNA sequences in the same sample also yield this CDR3. J is TRBJ2-3 and V is TRBV6-6; D might be TRBD1 (8 bases). The CDR3 has 13 residues. Germline V lookup: CDR1 MNHNY, CDR2 SVGAGI (reference sequence). CDR3 coding DNA: TGCGCCAGCCTCACAGGGGGGGCCGATACGCAGTATTTT. Translation gives CASLTGGADTQYF.